This T cell receptor beta chain was sequenced for a study of cytotoxic CD8 clonotypes in ibrutinib-treated CLL. Method: immunoSEQ multiplex PCR; TCRdb's copy keeps in-frame clones and lacks some. Of 200,000 to 250,000 clones detected, 70% appear once; the ten largest clones hold 15%. Trimming removed 1 base at V and 4 bases at J, with 10 bases between. CDR1 and CDR2 from the germline V gene are SGHRS and YFSETQ. The CDR3 loop spans 14 amino acids. This TCR was recovered from a human donor with chronic lymphocytic leukemia. Sample: PBMCs, taken after 24 months of ibrutinib treatment. J is TRBJ2-3 and V is TRBV5-1; D not certain. DNA for the CDR3: TGCGCCAGCAGCTTGAAGCTAGACTCAGATACGCAGTATTTT. This sequence encodes CASSLKLDSDTQYF.